This T cell receptor (beta chain) is from a study of blood T cell repertoires in COVID-19. Produced via immunoSEQ multiplex PCR; TCRdb's table is partial and in-frame only. The sample lists some 270,000 clones; 75% to 90% were seen once. The V gene end was trimmed by 5 bases and the J gene end by 3 bases; junction bases not matched to a gene: 6. The CDR3 loop spans 14 amino acids. Germline loops: CDR1 LNHDA, CDR2 SQIVND (reference sequence). Cohort placement rested on clinical history that participants reported themselves. Recovered participants had two consecutive negative NP/OP PCR tests, healthcare professional clearance, or symptom resolution.

The sequence was obtained from a woman between 40 and 50 years old who had recovered from COVID-19. The sequenced sample was PBMCs or T cells enriched from blood (not recorded which). V gene TRBV19 combines with J gene TRBJ1-1; 7 bases align to TRBD1. In nucleotides, the CDR3 is TGTGCCAGTAGTGTACAGGGGTGGGACACTGAAGCTTTCTTT. Protein: CASSVQGWDTEAFF.